This T cell receptor (beta chain) was observed in a study of memory CD4+ T cells and cytomegalovirus serostatus. The sort gate was single viable CD3+CD4+CD8-CD45RO+ cells for memory CD4+ T cells. The germline V gene encodes CDR1 SGHDT and CDR2 YYEEEE. V lost 0 bases to trimming and J lost 7 bases; unmatched junction nucleotides: 13. The CDR3 is 17 residues long. Data came from immunoSEQ multiplex PCR; TCRdb stores just in-frame clones and leaves some out. This table has around 57,000 clones, around three quarters appearing once. This sequence was found in an adult in good health and CMV-seronegative. Some clones in this sample may be carry-over from other donors' samples. The gene calls are TRBV5-6 and TRBJ2-1, with 7 bases aligning to TRBD1. The sample consisted of memory CD4+ T cells from blood. DNA of the CDR3: TGTGCCAGCAGCTTGGCCAGGCAAGGGGGCGCGTATAATGAGCAGTTCTTC. It codes for CASSLARQGGAYNEQFF.